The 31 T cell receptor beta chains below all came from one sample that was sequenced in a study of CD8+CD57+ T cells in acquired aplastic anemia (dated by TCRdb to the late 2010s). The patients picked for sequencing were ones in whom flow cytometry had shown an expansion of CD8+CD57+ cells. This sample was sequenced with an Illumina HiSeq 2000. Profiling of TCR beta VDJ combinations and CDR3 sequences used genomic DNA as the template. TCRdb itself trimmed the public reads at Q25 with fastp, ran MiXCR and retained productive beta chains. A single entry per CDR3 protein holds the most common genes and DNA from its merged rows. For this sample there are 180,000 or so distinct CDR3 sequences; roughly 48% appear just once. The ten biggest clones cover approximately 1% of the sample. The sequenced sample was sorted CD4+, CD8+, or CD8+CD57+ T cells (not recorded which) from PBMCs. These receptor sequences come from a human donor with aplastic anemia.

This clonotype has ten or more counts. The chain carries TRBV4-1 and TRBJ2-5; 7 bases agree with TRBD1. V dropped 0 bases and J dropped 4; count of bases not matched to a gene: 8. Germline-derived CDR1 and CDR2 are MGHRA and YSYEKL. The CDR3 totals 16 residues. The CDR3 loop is CASSQEGAGGTETQYF. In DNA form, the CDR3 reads TGCGCCAGCAGCCAAGAAGGGGCAGGGGGAACAGAGACCCAGTACTTC.

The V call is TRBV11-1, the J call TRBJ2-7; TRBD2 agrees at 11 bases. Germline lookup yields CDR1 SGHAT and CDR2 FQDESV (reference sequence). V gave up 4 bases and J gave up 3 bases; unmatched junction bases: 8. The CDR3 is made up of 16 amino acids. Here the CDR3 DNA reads TGTGCCAGCAGCTATACTAGCGGGAGTCTTAACTACGAGCAGTACTTC. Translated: CASSYTSGSLNYEQYF.

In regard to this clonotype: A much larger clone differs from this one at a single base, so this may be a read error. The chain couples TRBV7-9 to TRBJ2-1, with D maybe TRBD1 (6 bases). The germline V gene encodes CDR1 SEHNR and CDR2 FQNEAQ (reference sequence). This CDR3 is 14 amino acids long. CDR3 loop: CAGSRGRVYNEQFF. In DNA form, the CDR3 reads TGTGCCGGCAGCAGGGGTAGGGTCTACAATGAGCAGTTCTTC. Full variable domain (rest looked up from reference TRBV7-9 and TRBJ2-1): DTGVSQNPRHKITKRGQNVTFRCDPISEHNRLYWYRQTLGQGPEFLTYFQNEAQLEKSRLLSDRFSAERPKGSFSTLEIQRTEQGDSAMYLCAGSRGRVYNEQFFGPGTRLTVL.

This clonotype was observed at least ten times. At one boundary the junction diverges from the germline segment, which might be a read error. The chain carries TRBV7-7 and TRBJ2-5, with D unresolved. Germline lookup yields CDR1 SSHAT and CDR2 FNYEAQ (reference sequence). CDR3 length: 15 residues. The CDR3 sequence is CASSFGVGDQETQYF. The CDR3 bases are TGTGCTAGCAGCTTTGGGGTCGGAGACCAAGAGACCCAGTACTTC.

The CDR3 region has the DNA TGTGCCAGCAGCTTACTTGGAAATTCACCCCTCCACTTT. Translation gives CASSLLGNSPLHF. The chain carries TRBV7-3 and TRBJ1-6; the D is unclear. The germline V gene has CDR1 SGHTA and CDR2 FQGTGA. This CDR3 is 13 amino acids long. Trimming removed 2 bases from V and 7 bases from J, with 6 bases in between.

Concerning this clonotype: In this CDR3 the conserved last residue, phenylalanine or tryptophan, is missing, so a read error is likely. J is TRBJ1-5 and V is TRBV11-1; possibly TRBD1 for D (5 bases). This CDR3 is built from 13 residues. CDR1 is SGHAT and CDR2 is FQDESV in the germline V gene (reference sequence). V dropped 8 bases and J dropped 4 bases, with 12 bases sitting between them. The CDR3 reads CASSPQGNQPQHL. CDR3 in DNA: TGTGCCAGCTCTCCTCAGGGAAATCAGCCCCAGCATTTG.

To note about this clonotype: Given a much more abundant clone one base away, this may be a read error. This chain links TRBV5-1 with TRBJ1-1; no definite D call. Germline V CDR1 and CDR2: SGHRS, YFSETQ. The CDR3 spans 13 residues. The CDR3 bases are TGCGCCAGCAGCTTGCTAGGGAACACTGAAGCTCTCTTT. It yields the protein CASSLLGNTEALF.

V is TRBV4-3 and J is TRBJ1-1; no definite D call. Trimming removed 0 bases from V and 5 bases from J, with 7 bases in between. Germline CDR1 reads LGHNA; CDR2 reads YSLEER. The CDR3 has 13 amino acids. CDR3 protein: CASSQDLKTEAFF. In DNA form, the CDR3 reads TGCGCCAGCAGCCAAGATCTTAAGACTGAAGCTTTCTTT.

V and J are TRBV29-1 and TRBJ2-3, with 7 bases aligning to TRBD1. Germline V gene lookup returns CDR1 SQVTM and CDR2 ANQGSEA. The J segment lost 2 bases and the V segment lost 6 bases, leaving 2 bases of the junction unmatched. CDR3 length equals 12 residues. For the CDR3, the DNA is TGCAGCGTGGGACAGCACACAGATACGCAGTATTTT. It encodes CSVGQHTDTQYF.

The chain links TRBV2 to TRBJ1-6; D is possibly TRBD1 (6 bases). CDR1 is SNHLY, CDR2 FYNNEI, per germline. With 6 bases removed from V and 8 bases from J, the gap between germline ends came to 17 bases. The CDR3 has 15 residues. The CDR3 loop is CASRNRFGGDSPLHF. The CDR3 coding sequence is TGTGCCAGCAGAAACAGGTTTGGGGGCGATTCACCCCTCCACTTT.

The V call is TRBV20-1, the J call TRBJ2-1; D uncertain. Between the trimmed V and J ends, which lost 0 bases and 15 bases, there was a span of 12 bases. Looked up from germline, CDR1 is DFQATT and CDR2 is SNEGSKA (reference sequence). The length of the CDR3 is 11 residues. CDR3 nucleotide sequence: TGCAGTGCTAGAGATGGACCCCAGCGGTTCTTC. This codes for CSARDGPQRFF.

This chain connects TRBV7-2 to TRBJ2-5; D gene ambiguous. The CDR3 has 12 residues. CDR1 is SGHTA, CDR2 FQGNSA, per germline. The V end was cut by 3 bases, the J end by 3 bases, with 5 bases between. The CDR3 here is CASSFAKETQYF. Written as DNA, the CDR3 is TGTGCCAGCAGCTTTGCCAAAGAGACCCAGTACTTC.

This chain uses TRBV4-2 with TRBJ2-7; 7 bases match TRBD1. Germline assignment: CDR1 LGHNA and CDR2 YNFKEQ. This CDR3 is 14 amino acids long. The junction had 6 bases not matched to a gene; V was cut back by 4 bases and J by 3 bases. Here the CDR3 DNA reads TGTGCCAGCAGCCCGGGACAGACCCTCTACGAGCAGTACTTC. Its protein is CASSPGQTLYEQYF.

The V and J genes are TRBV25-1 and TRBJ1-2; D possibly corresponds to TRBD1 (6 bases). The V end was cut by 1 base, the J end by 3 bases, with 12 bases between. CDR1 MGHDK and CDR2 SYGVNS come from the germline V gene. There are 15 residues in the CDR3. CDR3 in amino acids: CASSESGGRYYGYTF. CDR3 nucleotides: TGTGCCAGCAGTGAATCGGGGGGGCGCTACTATGGCTACACCTTC.

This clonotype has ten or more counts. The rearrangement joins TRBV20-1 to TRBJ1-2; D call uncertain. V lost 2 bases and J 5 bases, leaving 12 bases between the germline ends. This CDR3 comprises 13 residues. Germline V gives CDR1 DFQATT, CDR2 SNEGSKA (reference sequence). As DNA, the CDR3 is TGCAGTGCTAGAAACCGGGAGGGTTATGGCTACACCTTC. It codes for CSARNREGYGYTF.

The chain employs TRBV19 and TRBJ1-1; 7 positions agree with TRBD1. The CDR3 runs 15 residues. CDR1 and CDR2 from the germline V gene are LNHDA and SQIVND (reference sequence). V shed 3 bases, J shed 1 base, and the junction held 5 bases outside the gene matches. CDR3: CASSIKGAGNTEAFF. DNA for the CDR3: TGTGCCAGTAGTATTAAGGGGGCAGGGAACACTGAAGCTTTCTTT.

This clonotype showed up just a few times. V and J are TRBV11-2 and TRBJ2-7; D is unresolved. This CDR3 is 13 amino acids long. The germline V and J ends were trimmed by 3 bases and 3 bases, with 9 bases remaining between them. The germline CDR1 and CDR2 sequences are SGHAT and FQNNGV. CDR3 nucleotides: TGTGCCAGCAGCTTTGAACGGAACTACGAGCAGTACTTC. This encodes CASSFERNYEQYF. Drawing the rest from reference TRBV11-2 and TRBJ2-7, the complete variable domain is EAGVAQSPRYKIIEKRQSVAFWCNPISGHATLYWYQQILGQGPKLLIQFQNNGVVDDSQLPKDRFSAERLKGVDSTLKIQPAKLEDSAVYLCASSFERNYEQYFGPGTRLTVT.

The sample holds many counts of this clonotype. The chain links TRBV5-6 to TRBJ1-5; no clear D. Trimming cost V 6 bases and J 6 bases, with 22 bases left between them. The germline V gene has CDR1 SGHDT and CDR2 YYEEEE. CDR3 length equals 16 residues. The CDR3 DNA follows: TGTGCCAGCAAGCTTGGAAGGATGGGTTCCGGTCAGCCCCAGCATTTT. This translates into CASKLGRMGSGQPQHF.

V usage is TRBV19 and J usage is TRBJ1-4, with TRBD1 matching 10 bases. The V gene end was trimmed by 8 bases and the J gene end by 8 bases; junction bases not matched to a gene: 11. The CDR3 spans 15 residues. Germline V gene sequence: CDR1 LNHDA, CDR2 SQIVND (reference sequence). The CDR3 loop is CASGDLDRGKEKLFF. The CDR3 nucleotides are TGTGCCAGTGGGGATTTGGACAGGGGGAAAGAAAAACTGTTTTTT.

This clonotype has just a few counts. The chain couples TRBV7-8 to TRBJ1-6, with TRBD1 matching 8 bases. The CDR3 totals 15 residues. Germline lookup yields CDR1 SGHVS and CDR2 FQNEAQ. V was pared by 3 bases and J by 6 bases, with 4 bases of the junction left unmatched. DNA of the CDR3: TGTGCCAGCAGCTTTTCAGGGGGCGGTAATTCACCCCTCCACTTT. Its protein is CASSFSGGGNSPLHF.

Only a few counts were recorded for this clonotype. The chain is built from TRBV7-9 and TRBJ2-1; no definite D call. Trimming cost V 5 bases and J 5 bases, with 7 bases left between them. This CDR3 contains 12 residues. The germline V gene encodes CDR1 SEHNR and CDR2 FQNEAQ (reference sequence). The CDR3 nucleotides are TGTGCCAGCAGCCCCTCGGACAATGAGCAGTTCTTC. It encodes CASSPSDNEQFF.

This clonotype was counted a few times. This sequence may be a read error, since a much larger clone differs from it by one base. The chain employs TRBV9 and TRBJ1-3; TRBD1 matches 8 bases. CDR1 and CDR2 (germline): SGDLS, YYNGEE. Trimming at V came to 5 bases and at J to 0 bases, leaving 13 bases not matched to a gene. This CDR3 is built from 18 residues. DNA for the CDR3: TGTGCCAGCAGGGGACAGGAATCCGGCGCTAGCTCTGGAAACACCATATATTTT. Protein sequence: CASRGQESGASSGNTIYF.

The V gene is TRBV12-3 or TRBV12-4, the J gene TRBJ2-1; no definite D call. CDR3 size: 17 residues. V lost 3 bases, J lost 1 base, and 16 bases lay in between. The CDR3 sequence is CASSFYMGPVSYNEQFF. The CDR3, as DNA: TGTGCCAGCAGTTTTTATATGGGCCCGGTGTCCTACAATGAGCAGTTCTTC.

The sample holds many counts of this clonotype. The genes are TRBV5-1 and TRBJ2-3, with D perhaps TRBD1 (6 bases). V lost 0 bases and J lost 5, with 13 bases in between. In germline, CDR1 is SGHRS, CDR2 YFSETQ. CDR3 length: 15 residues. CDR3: CASSLDGQRLDTQYF. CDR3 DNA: TGCGCCAGCAGCTTGGACGGACAGAGGTTAGATACGCAGTATTTT.

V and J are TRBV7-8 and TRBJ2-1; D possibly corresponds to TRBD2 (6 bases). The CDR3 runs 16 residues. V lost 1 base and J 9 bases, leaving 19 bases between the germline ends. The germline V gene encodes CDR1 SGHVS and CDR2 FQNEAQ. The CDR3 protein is CASSLVGTHLNGEQFF. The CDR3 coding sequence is TGTGCCAGCAGCTTAGTCGGGACTCACCTAAACGGTGAGCAGTTCTTC.

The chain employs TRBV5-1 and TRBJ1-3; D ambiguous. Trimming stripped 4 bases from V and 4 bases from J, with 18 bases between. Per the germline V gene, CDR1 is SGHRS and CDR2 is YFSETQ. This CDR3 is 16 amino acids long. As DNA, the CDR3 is TGCGCCAGCAGCCCCTTTTGGCGGGGAGCCGGAAACACCATATATTTT. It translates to CASSPFWRGAGNTIYF.

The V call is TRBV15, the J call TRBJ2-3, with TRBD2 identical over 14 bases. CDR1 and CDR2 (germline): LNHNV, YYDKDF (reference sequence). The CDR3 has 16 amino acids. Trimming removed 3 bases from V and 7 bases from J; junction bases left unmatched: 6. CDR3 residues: CATSRTGTSGRNTQYF. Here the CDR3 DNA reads TGTGCCACCAGCAGGACCGGGACTAGCGGGAGAAATACGCAGTATTTT.

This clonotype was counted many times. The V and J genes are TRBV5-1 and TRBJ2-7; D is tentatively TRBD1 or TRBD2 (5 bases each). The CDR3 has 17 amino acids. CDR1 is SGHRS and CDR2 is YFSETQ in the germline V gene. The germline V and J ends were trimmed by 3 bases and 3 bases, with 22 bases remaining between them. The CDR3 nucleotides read TGCGCCAGCAGCTCCGGGACCCCAGATCCCACGGGCTACGAGCAGTACTTC. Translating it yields CASSSGTPDPTGYEQYF.

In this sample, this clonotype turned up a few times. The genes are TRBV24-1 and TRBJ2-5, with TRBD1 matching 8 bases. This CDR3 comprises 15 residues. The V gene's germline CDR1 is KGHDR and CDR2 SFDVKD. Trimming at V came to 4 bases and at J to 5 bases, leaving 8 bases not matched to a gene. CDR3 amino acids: CATSDQDRAGETQYF. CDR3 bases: TGTGCCACCAGTGACCAGGACAGGGCGGGGGAGACCCAGTACTTC.

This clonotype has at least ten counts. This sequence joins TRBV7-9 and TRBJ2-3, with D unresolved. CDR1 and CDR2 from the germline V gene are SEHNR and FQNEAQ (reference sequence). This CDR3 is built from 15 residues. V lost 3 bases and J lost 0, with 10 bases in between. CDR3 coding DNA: TGTGCCAGCAGCTTCCTGGGAAGTAGCACAGATACGCAGTATTTT. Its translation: CASSFLGSSTDTQYF.

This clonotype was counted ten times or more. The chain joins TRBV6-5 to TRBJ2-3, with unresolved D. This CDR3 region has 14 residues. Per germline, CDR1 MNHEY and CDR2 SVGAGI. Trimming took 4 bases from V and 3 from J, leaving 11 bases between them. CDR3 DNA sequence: TGTGCCAGCAGTTCGGCAGACGTAACAGATACGCAGTATTTT. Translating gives CASSSADVTDTQYF.